The source of this TCR beta chain is a study of cytomegalovirus exposure and HLA in healthy donors. Here immunoSEQ multiplex PCR was the method, and the copy in TCRdb shows in-frame clones only, minus some. The sample lists about 74,000 clones, around 94% occurring once. Germline V gives CDR1 SNHLY, CDR2 FYNNEI. Trimming pared 5 bases from V and 8 bases from J, leaving 18 bases between. CDR3 length: 15 amino acids. Specimen: PBMCs. The source is a woman between 18 and 29 years old in good health and CMV-seropositive. The chain links TRBV2 to TRBJ1-4; D perhaps matches TRBD1 (5 bases). CDR3 sequence: CASSLIAGEGEKLFF. The CDR3 DNA is TGTGCCAGCAGTCTGATTGCGGGGGAAGGAGAAAAACTGTTTTTT.